This record concerns one T cell receptor beta chain sequence. Its antigen is unknown. V gave up 6 bases and J gave up 6 bases, with 15 bases separating them. The length of the CDR3 is 14 residues. Germline CDR1 MNHEY, CDR2 SMNVEV (reference sequence). The data stem from a study of T cell responses to AZD1222 COVID-19 vaccine. Study-wide points: Reports indicate that nearly half of spike-specific TCRs are directed at unmutated variant regions. Repertoire sampling occurred only after the peak T cell response. Distributed over spike, vaccine-associated CD4 TCRs predominated at 160-218 and 743-854. Of the AZD1222 recipients, only five to seven were seropositive at baseline.

Here immunoSEQ multiplex PCR was the method, and the copy in TCRdb shows in-frame clones only, minus some. The data show more than 110,000 clones, with approximately 90% seen just once and just over 5.5% held by the top ten. The rearrangement uses TRBV27 and TRBJ2-1, with a tentative D call TRBD2 (5 bases). The sequence was collected from an adult in good health. Sequencing was performed on peripheral blood, taken on day 0 of AZD1222 vaccination. The CDR3 spells CASSPRDLTNEQFF. The CDR3 coding sequence is TGTGCCAGCAGCCCCCGGGATCTAACCAATGAGCAGTTCTTC.